The 29 T cell receptor beta chains below come from one sample, sequenced in a study of glioma-infiltrating T cells after dendritic cell vaccination. Generated by immunoSEQ multiplex PCR, the TCRdb table keeps only in-frame clones and is missing some. This sample carries approximately 82,000 clones, 70% to 90% of them seen once, and the ten largest clones take approximately 3.2%. Sequencing used blood, obtained before dendritic cell vaccination. The origin of the receptors is a human donor with glioblastoma.

The rearrangement joins TRBV6-5 to TRBJ1-1, with D maybe TRBD1 (5 bases). The germline V gene has CDR1 MNHEY and CDR2 SVGAGI. The V gene lost 7 bases and the J gene lost 0 bases, with 15 bases spanning the gap. The CDR3 loop spans 15 amino acids. CDR3 in DNA: TGTGCCAGCATAATGACAGTCTCGATGAACACTGAAGCTTTCTTT. This sequence encodes CASIMTVSMNTEAFF.

This chain's CDR3 is CASSESAVRPYEQYF. The CDR3 DNA reads TGCGCCAGCAGTGAGTCAGCAGTCAGGCCCTACGAGCAGTACTTC. The gene calls are TRBV10-1 and TRBJ2-7, with D hard to call. CDR3 length: 15 residues. Trimming stripped 0 bases from V and 2 bases from J, with 11 bases between. Germline values: CDR1 WNHNN, CDR2 SYGVQD (reference sequence).

V is TRBV7-9 and J is TRBJ1-1; D gene unclear. The CDR3 sequence is 14 residues long. Per the germline V gene, CDR1 is SEHNR and CDR2 is FQNEAQ (reference sequence). The V gene lost 11 bases and the J gene lost 1 base, with 17 bases spanning the gap. The CDR3 region has the DNA TGTGCCGCCATGCGGGTAGGGCCGAACACTGAAGCTTTCTTT. It is translated as CAAMRVGPNTEAFF.

The chain joins TRBV5-1 to TRBJ2-2, with 9 positions matching TRBD2. The V gene end was trimmed by 0 bases and the J gene end by 6 bases; junction bases not matched to a gene: 9. Germline CDR1 reads SGHRS; CDR2 reads YFSETQ. This CDR3 has 17 residues. The CDR3 loop is CASSLEPAGGSAGELFF. CDR3 sequence (DNA): TGCGCCAGCAGCTTGGAGCCAGCGGGGGGAAGTGCCGGGGAGCTGTTTTTT.

The chain uses TRBV7-8 and TRBJ1-3; 7 bases map to TRBD1. The germline gives CDR1 SGHVS, CDR2 FQNEAQ. This CDR3 comprises 16 residues. The V segment lost 3 bases and the J segment 3 bases; nucleotides outside the gene matches: 8. CDR3 in DNA: TGTGCCAGCAGCTTGTTGGCAGGGGGAGATGGAAACACCATATATTTT. Amino acids: CASSLLAGGDGNTIYF.

A remark on this clone: The junction shows a germline mismatch at one end, possibly a read error. The chain couples TRBV2 to TRBJ2-1; the match to TRBD2 covers 8 bases. Germline assignment: CDR1 SNHLY and CDR2 FYNNEI. The CDR3 totals 14 residues. The CDR3 spells CVSSPGTRLNEQFF. CDR3 DNA: TGTGTCAGCAGTCCTGGGACTAGACTAAATGAGCAGTTCTTC.

The genes are TRBV5-6 and TRBJ1-5; the D gene is possibly TRBD1 (5 bases). V was clipped by 4 bases and J by 6 bases, with 17 bases between them. This CDR3 comprises 15 residues. Germline values: CDR1 SGHDT, CDR2 YYEEEE. The CDR3 DNA reads as TGTGCCAGCAGCCCCGCGGGGAGGAGGGGTCAGCCCCAGCATTTT. Translation: CASSPAGRRGQPQHF. Drawing the rest from reference TRBV5-6 and TRBJ1-5, the complete variable domain is DAGVTQSPTHLIKTRGQQVTLRCSPKSGHDTVSWYQQALGQGPQFIFQYYEEEERQRGNFPDRFSGHQFPNYSSELNVNALLLGDSALYLCASSPAGRRGQPQHFGDGTRLSIL.

The chain carries TRBV11-2 and TRBJ1-2, with D perhaps matching TRBD1 (5 bases). Per the germline V gene, CDR1 is SGHAT and CDR2 is FQNNGV. Trimming cost V 5 bases and J 6 bases, with 16 bases left between them. This CDR3 is 14 amino acids long. Here the CDR3 reads CASSPRAGENGYTF. DNA for the CDR3: TGTGCCAGCAGCCCCAGGGCAGGAGAAAATGGCTACACCTTC.

This chain connects TRBV10-3 to TRBJ2-3; D gene unclear. Germline CDR1 and CDR2: ENHRY and SYGVKD. The germline V and J ends were trimmed by 0 bases and 7 bases, with 14 bases remaining between them. This CDR3 has 15 residues. CDR3 nucleotides: TGTGCCATCAGTGAGTCGGGCCTCCTGCAGAATACGCAGTATTTT. This sequence encodes CAISESGLLQNTQYF.

The rearrangement uses TRBV28 and TRBJ2-7; possible D gene TRBD1, 6 bases. Germline V gives CDR1 MDHEN, CDR2 SYDVKM. This CDR3 is built from 15 residues. V dropped 11 bases and J dropped 0 bases, with 20 bases sitting between them. The CDR3 DNA sequence: TGTGCCTCAATCTCCGGACAGCTAGCCTCCTACGAGCAGTACTTC. Protein product: CASISGQLASYEQYF. Looking up the rest from reference TRBV28 and TRBJ2-7 gives the full variable domain: DVKVTQSSRYLVKRTGEKVFLECVQDMDHENMFWYRQDPGLGLRLIYFSYDVKMKEKGDIPEGYSVSREKKERFSLILESASTNQTSMYLCASISGQLASYEQYFGPGTRLTVT.

V and J are TRBV19 and TRBJ2-2; 10 nucleotides line up with TRBD1. Unmatched junction bases numbered 3, after V lost 5 bases and J lost 6 bases. The V gene's germline CDR1 is LNHDA and CDR2 SQIVND (reference sequence). CDR3 length: 14 residues. Here the CDR3 reads CASSDRGRSGELFF. CDR3 nucleotides: TGTGCCAGTAGTGACAGGGGGCGGTCCGGGGAGCTGTTTTTT.

The rearrangement joins TRBV4-1 to TRBJ2-3; TRBD2 matches at 8 bases. Trimming cost V 2 bases and J 4 bases; bases outside gene matches: 8. The CDR3 loop spans 16 amino acids. Germline V gives CDR1 MGHRA, CDR2 YSYEKL. The CDR3 here is CASSQPRRGGSDTQYF. CDR3 bases: TGCGCCAGCAGCCAACCCCGTCGGGGGGGGTCAGATACGCAGTATTTT.

The chain joins TRBV5-1 to TRBJ1-1; 11 bases are shared with TRBD1. Unmatched junction bases numbered 12, after V lost 1 base and J lost 1 base. Germline V CDR1 and CDR2: SGHRS, YFSETQ. CDR3 length: 19 residues. The CDR3: CASSLWGTGGLSTNTEAFF. The CDR3 nucleotides read TGCGCCAGCAGCTTGTGGGGGACAGGGGGTCTTTCTACGAACACTGAAGCTTTCTTT.

The chain uses TRBV15 and TRBJ2-1; 8 nucleotides align to TRBD2. The CDR3 totals 17 residues. Trimming took 0 bases from V and 8 from J; bases not matched to a gene: 12. Germline-derived CDR1 and CDR2 are LNHNV and YYDKDF (reference sequence). CDR3 loop: CATSREPPAGGKDEQFF. CDR3 in DNA: TGTGCCACCAGCAGAGAACCCCCTGCGGGAGGTAAGGATGAGCAGTTCTTC.

J is TRBJ2-4 and V is TRBV27; TRBD1 is a possible D gene (6 bases). The CDR3 totals 13 residues. CDR1 is MNHEY, CDR2 SMNVEV, per germline (reference sequence). The germline V and J ends were trimmed by 3 bases and 6 bases, with 9 bases remaining between them. DNA of the CDR3: TGTGCCAGCAGTTTGGACAGCCGAAACATTCAGTACTTC. Translation gives CASSLDSRNIQYF.

The gene calls are TRBV18 and TRBJ2-5; 9 bases are shared with TRBD1. This CDR3 has 12 amino acids. The V gene end was trimmed by 4 bases and the J gene end by 13 bases; junction bases not matched to a gene: 7. Per the germline V gene, CDR1 is KGHSH and CDR2 is LQKENI. CDR3 protein: CASSREQGARYF. The DNA for the CDR3 is TGTGCCAGCTCACGAGAACAGGGGGCGCGGTACTTC.

The genes are TRBV7-8 and TRBJ2-4; TRBD2 aligns across 7 bases. Germline CDR1 and CDR2: SGHVS and FQNEAQ. The CDR3 is 17 residues long. J lost 1 base, V lost 5 bases, and 11 bases had no gene match. DNA of the CDR3: TGTGCCAGCAGCCAACAGACTTGGGGGGGGGCCAAAAACATTCAGTACTTC. Amino acid sequence: CASSQQTWGGAKNIQYF.

The gene calls are TRBV6-5 and TRBJ1-2, with D possibly being TRBD1 (6 bases). Trimming left V 10 bases short and J 3 bases short, with 15 bases between. The CDR3 loop spans 13 amino acids. Germline V gene data show CDR1 as MNHEY and CDR2 as SVGAGI. The CDR3 here is CATAAGADYGYTF. The CDR3 DNA sequence: TGTGCCACGGCGGCGGGGGCTGACTATGGCTACACCTTC.

J is TRBJ2-2 and V is TRBV4-1, with a tentative D call TRBD1 (6 bases). The CDR3 has 16 residues. Between the trimmed V and J ends, which lost 4 bases and 0 bases, there was a span of 12 bases. Per germline, CDR1 MGHRA and CDR2 YSYEKL. CDR3 sequence: CASSLDRSTNTGELFF. The CDR3 DNA follows: TGCGCCAGCAGCCTAGACAGGTCTACGAACACCGGGGAGCTGTTTTTT.

The chain carries TRBV15 and TRBJ2-5; D is undetermined. The CDR3 sequence is 12 residues long. CDR1 LNHNV and CDR2 YYDKDF come from the germline V gene (reference sequence). V gave up 5 bases and J gave up 4 bases, with 8 bases separating them. This chain's CDR3 is CATSLFSETQYF. The CDR3 DNA reads TGTGCCACCAGCCTTTTTTCAGAGACCCAGTACTTC.

For the CDR3, the DNA is TGTGCCAGCTCACCACCGGGGGGGAACACTGAAGCTTTCTTT. Its protein product is CASSPPGGNTEAFF. The chain uses TRBV18 and TRBJ1-1; D possibly corresponds to TRBD1 (5 bases). This CDR3 comprises 14 residues. The V gene lost 0 bases and the J gene lost 1 base, with 6 bases spanning the gap. CDR1 and CDR2 from the germline V gene are KGHSH and LQKENI.

The chain is built from TRBV7-3 and TRBJ1-1, with TRBD1 as a possible D gene (5 bases). CDR3 length: 14 amino acids. V gave up 2 bases and J gave up 2 bases, with 9 bases separating them. In germline, CDR1 is SGHTA, CDR2 FQGTGA. CDR3 protein: CASSLGADNTEAFF. CDR3 sequence (DNA): TGTGCCAGCAGCTTAGGGGCCGACAACACTGAAGCTTTCTTT.

The J gene is TRBJ1-1, the V gene TRBV9; tentatively, D is TRBD1 (6 bases). CDR3 length: 13 amino acids. V shed 5 bases and J shed 4 bases, with 12 bases lying between them. Germline CDR1 SGDLS, CDR2 YYNGEE. The CDR3 DNA reads TGTGCCAGCAGTGCGGGGGGGGCCACTGAAGCTTTCTTT. Translating gives CASSAGGATEAFF.

The V gene is TRBV5-6, the J gene TRBJ2-7, with 7 bases identical to TRBD2. V was pared by 4 bases and J by 1 base, with 5 bases of the junction left unmatched. In germline, CDR1 is SGHDT, CDR2 YYEEEE. There are 14 residues in the CDR3. The CDR3 DNA reads TGTGCCAGCAGCCGAGGCGGGAGATCCTACGAGCAGTACTTC. Amino acid sequence: CASSRGGRSYEQYF. Together with reference TRBV5-6 and TRBJ2-7, the CDR3 gives the full variable domain: DAGVTQSPTHLIKTRGQQVTLRCSPKSGHDTVSWYQQALGQGPQFIFQYYEEEERQRGNFPDRFSGHQFPNYSSELNVNALLLGDSALYLCASSRGGRSYEQYFGPGTRLTVT.

V is TRBV19 and J is TRBJ1-2; no clear D gene. V dropped 3 bases and J dropped 5 bases, with 19 bases sitting between them. Germline assignment: CDR1 LNHDA and CDR2 SQIVND (reference sequence). The CDR3 contains 16 residues. This chain's CDR3 is CASSMSGTLRGYGYTF. For the CDR3, the DNA is TGTGCCAGTAGTATGTCGGGTACCTTACGAGGGTATGGCTACACCTTC.

Here the CDR3 reads CASSLRGEGTESTDTQYF. The CDR3 DNA is TGTGCCAGCAGTTTAAGAGGCGAAGGGACAGAGAGCACAGATACGCAGTATTTT. The rearrangement links TRBV27 to TRBJ2-3, with 7 bases lining up with TRBD1. The CDR3 has 18 residues. Per germline, CDR1 MNHEY and CDR2 SMNVEV (reference sequence). With 2 bases clipped from V and 0 bases from J, the junction kept 11 bases outside the gene matches.

As DNA, the CDR3 is TGTGCCAGTCGGAGTGGACTAGCGGGAGGACGGGGGTCCTACAATGAGCAGTTCTTC. It codes for CASRSGLAGGRGSYNEQFF. V and J are TRBV19 and TRBJ2-1; 14 bases agree with TRBD2. V was pared by 8 bases and J by 1 base, with 13 bases of the junction left unmatched. Germline lookup yields CDR1 LNHDA and CDR2 SQIVND (reference sequence). The CDR3 totals 19 residues.

V and J are TRBV5-1 and TRBJ1-6; 8 positions agree with TRBD1. V shed 4 bases and J 8 bases; nucleotides not matched to a gene: 8. This CDR3 is built from 15 residues. The V gene's germline CDR1 is SGHRS and CDR2 YFSETQ. DNA of the CDR3: TGCGCCAGCAGCATTTCAGGGGGCGCGGATTCACCCCTCCACTTT. It translates to CASSISGGADSPLHF.

The chain uses TRBV19 and TRBJ2-7, with TRBD2 matching over 10 bases. Germline CDR1 LNHDA, CDR2 SQIVND (reference sequence). The CDR3 sequence is 14 residues long. The V segment lost 1 base and the J segment 3 bases; nucleotides outside the gene matches: 0. This CDR3 reads CASSIASGSYEQYF. CDR3 sequence (DNA): TGTGCCAGTAGTATAGCTAGCGGGAGCTACGAGCAGTACTTC. Full variable domain (missing parts from reference TRBV19 and TRBJ2-7): DGGITQSPKYLFRKEGQNVTLSCEQNLNHDAMYWYRQDPGQGLRLIYYSQIVNDFQKGDIAEGYSVSREKKESFPLTVTSAQKNPTAFYLCASSIASGSYEQYFGPGTRLTVT.